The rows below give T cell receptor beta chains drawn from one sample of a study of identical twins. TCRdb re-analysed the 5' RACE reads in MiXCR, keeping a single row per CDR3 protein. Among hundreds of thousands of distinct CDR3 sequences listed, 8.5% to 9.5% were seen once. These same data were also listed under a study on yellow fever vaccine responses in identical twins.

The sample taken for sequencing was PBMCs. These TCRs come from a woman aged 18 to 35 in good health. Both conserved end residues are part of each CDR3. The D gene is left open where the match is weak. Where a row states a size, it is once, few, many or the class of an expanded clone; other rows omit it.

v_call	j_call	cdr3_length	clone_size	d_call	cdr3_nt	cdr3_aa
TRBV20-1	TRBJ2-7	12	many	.	TGCAGTGCTCGGGTCTCCATTTACGAGCAGTACTTC	CSARVSIYEQYF
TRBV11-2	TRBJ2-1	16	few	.	TGTGCCAGCAGCGATACGGGGGGGACAGCCTACAATGAGCAGTTCTTC	CASSDTGGTAYNEQFF
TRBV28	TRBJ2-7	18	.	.	TGTACCTTCAGTTTAATCCAGCGGTTCGGCAGGTCCACCTACGAGCAGTACTTC	CTFSLIQRFGRSTYEQYF
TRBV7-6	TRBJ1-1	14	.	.	TGTGCCAGCAGCTTAGTATGGGGGGCTACTGAAGCTTTCTTT	CASSLVWGATEAFF
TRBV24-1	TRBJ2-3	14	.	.	TGTGCCACCAGTGCACTGGGCTTGCCAGATACGCAGTATTTT	CATSALGLPDTQYF
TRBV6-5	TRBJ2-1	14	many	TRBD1	TGTGCCAGCAGTTACCCGGGGACAGACAATGAGCAGTTCTTC	CASSYPGTDNEQFF
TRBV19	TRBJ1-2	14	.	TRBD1	TGTGCCAGTATGGTCCGGACAGGGGGCTATGGCTACACCTTC	CASMVRTGGYGYTF
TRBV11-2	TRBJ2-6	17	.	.	TGTGCCAGCAGCTTAAGAGGGGGGAGCTCTGGGGCCAACGTCCTGACTTTC	CASSLRGGSSGANVLTF
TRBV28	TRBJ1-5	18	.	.	TGTGCCAGCACCGAAACTCTGGGCGGCAAGTATAGCAATCAGCCCCAGCATTTT	CASTETLGGKYSNQPQHF
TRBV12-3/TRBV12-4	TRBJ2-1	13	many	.	TGTGCCAGCAGTTCTCAAGGGAACAATGAGCAGTTCTTC	CASSSQGNNEQFF
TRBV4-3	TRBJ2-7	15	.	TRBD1	TGCGCCAGCAGCCAGTACCGGGACAGCACCTACGAGCAGTACTTC	CASSQYRDSTYEQYF
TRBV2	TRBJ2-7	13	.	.	TGTGCCAGCAGACGAAGGACAGACTACGAGCAGTACTTC	CASRRRTDYEQYF
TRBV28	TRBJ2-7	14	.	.	TGTGCCAGCAGTTTAGGGGGCCTCTCGGAAGAGCAGTACTTC	CASSLGGLSEEQYF
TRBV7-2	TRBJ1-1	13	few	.	TGTGCCAGCCTTGAGGGGATAGGAACTGAAGCTTTCTTT	CASLEGIGTEAFF
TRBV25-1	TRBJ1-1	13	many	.	TGTGCCAGCAGGGACAGTTCGGGGACTGAAGCTTTCTTT	CASRDSSGTEAFF
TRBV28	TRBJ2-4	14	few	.	TGTGCCAGCAGCAAATTCGGGGGAGGAAACATTCAGTACTTC	CASSKFGGGNIQYF
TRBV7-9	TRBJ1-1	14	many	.	TGTGCCAGCAGGCGGGGACGAGGGAACACTGAAGCTTTCTTT	CASRRGRGNTEAFF